These 13 T cell receptor beta chains share one sample of origin, sequenced in a study of T cells and Merkel cell carcinoma outcomes. Produced via immunoSEQ multiplex PCR; TCRdb's table is partial and in-frame only. Found here are thousands of clones, 60% to 80% of them singletons; the top ten hold 16%. Sequencing used tumor tissue from Merkel cell carcinoma. The receptor source for this set is a human donor with Merkel cell carcinoma.

This chain links TRBV4-1 with TRBJ2-1, with 11 bases aligning to TRBD2. There are 13 residues in the CDR3. Trimming removed 5 bases from V and 10 bases from J; junction bases left unmatched: 4. Germline V gives CDR1 MGHRA, CDR2 YSYEKL. The CDR3 sequence is CASSDRTSGEQFF. The CDR3 region has the DNA TGCGCCAGCAGCGACAGGACTAGCGGGGAGCAGTTCTTC.

J is TRBJ2-1 and V is TRBV6-6; D may be TRBD2 (7 bases). V was clipped by 7 bases and J by 12 bases, with 22 bases between them. Germline V gives CDR1 MNHNY, CDR2 SVGAGI (reference sequence). The CDR3 covers 14 residues. CDR3 amino acids: CASTPISSGDMQFF. CDR3 sequence (DNA): TGTGCCAGCACGCCAATTTCCAGCGGGGACATGCAGTTCTTC.

DNA for the CDR3: TGCGCCAGCAGCCAAACTCCCCGGGGGGCCTCAGATACGCAGTATTTT. It encodes CASSQTPRGASDTQYF. The chain joins TRBV4-1 to TRBJ2-3, with D possibly TRBD2 on 7 matching bases. Germline loops: CDR1 MGHRA, CDR2 YSYEKL. V shed 2 bases and J shed 4 bases, with 16 bases lying between them. This CDR3 comprises 16 residues.

The chain has TRBV5-1 and TRBJ2-3; D might be TRBD1 (5 bases). The CDR3 extends over 14 amino acids. Trimming stripped 2 bases from V and 1 base from J, with 8 bases between. Germline V gives CDR1 SGHRS, CDR2 YFSETQ. This CDR3 is CASSLGVRTDTQYF. The CDR3 DNA reads TGCGCCAGCAGCTTAGGGGTCCGCACAGATACGCAGTATTTT.

V and J are TRBV6-1 and TRBJ2-2; weak D call: TRBD1 (6 bases). The CDR3 contains 16 residues. V lost 2 bases and J lost 0, with 10 bases in between. Germline V gene data show CDR1 as MNHNS and CDR2 as SASEGT. The CDR3 sequence: CASSERQVANTGELFF. In DNA, the CDR3 is TGTGCCAGCAGTGAAAGACAGGTCGCGAACACCGGGGAGCTGTTTTTT.

The chain combines TRBV25-1 with TRBJ2-3; 7 positions agree with TRBD1. Germline-derived CDR1 and CDR2 are MGHDK and SYGVNS. After removal of 5 bases from V and 4 bases from J, the junction contained 3 bases not matched to a gene. There are 13 residues in the CDR3. This CDR3 reads CASSLQGSDTQYF. The CDR3 DNA follows: TGTGCCAGCAGTTTACAGGGGTCAGATACGCAGTATTTT.

The chain joins TRBV5-4 to TRBJ2-1; TRBD2 matches at 7 bases. Germline V CDR1 and CDR2: SGHNT, YYREEE (reference sequence). V shed 0 bases, J shed 2 bases, and the junction held 5 bases outside the gene matches. There are 16 residues in the CDR3. The CDR3 sequence is CASSLGPGGTYNEQFF. CDR3 DNA: TGTGCCAGCAGCTTGGGTCCGGGGGGAACCTACAATGAGCAGTTCTTC.

This clone came up once. In DNA, the CDR3 is TGTGCCATCAGTGTTTCGGGGGCTAGCGAGCAGTACTTC. Protein product: CAISVSGASEQYF. This chain uses TRBV10-3 with TRBJ2-7, with D possibly being TRBD1 or TRBD2 (6 bases each). Deletions cut 4 bases from V and 6 bases from J, with 13 bases between. Looked up from germline, CDR1 is ENHRY and CDR2 is SYGVKD. This CDR3 spans 13 amino acids.

This chain uses TRBV6-5 with TRBJ2-5; no firm D call. Trimming removed 2 bases from V and 6 bases from J, with 4 bases in between. Per the germline V gene, CDR1 is MNHEY and CDR2 is SVGAGI. The CDR3 length is 11 residues. The CDR3 nucleotides are TGTGCCAGCAGTTACGCCCAGACCCAGTACTTC. The encoded protein is CASSYAQTQYF.

This clone was counted only a few times. The chain uses TRBV15 and TRBJ1-1; the D gene is possibly TRBD1 (5 bases). In germline, CDR1 is LNHNV, CDR2 YYDKDF (reference sequence). This CDR3 contains 16 residues. V dropped 2 bases and J dropped 3 bases, with 16 bases sitting between them. The CDR3 coding sequence is TGTGCCACCAGCAGATTCATTGGGGGGGTGGACACTGAAGCTTTCTTT. It codes for CATSRFIGGVDTEAFF.

This clone was observed a handful of times. The chain joins TRBV2 to TRBJ1-1; D is undetermined. CDR3 length: 13 amino acids. Germline lookup yields CDR1 SNHLY and CDR2 FYNNEI. The V gene lost 3 bases and the J gene lost 0 bases, with 5 bases spanning the gap. For the CDR3, the DNA is TGTGCCAGCAGTGAGACCTTGAACACTGAAGCTTTCTTT. Its translation is CASSETLNTEAFF.

The chain links TRBV6-5 to TRBJ2-7; the D gene is possibly TRBD2 (5 bases). V was shortened by 4 bases and J by 3 bases, with 19 bases between the two germline ends. CDR1 and CDR2 from the germline V gene are MNHEY and SVGAGI. The CDR3 covers 16 residues. The CDR3 loop is CASSSTTTKRYYEQYF. In DNA, the CDR3 is TGTGCCAGCAGTTCCACGACTACTAAGCGCTACTACGAGCAGTACTTC.

The rearrangement joins TRBV6-6 to TRBJ1-1; D unclear. Trimming took 0 bases from V and 7 from J, leaving 12 bases between them. CDR1 and CDR2 from the germline V gene are MNHNY and SVGAGI (reference sequence). CDR3 size: 14 residues. CDR3 bases: TGTGCCAGCAGTTACTCGATTTCCGGAAGTGAAGCTTTCTTT. Protein sequence: CASSYSISGSEAFF.